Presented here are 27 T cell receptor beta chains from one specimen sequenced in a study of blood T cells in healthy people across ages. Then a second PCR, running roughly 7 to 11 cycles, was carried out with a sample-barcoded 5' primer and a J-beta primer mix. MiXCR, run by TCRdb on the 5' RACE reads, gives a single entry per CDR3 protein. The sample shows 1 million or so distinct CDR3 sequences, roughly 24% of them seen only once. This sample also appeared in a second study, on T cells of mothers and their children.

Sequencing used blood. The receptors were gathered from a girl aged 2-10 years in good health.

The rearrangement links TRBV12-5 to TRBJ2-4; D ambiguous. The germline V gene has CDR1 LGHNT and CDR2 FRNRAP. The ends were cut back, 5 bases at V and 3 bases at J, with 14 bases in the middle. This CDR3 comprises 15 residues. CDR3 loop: CASGKTRINKNIQYF. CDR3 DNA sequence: TGTGCTAGTGGTAAAACCAGGATTAACAAAAACATTCAGTACTTC.

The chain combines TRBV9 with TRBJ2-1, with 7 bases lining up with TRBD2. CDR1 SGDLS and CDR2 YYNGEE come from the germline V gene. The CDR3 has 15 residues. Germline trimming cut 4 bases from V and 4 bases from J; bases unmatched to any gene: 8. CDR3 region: CASSQSGGGYNEQFF. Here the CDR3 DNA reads TGTGCCAGCAGCCAAAGTGGCGGGGGTTACAATGAGCAGTTCTTC.

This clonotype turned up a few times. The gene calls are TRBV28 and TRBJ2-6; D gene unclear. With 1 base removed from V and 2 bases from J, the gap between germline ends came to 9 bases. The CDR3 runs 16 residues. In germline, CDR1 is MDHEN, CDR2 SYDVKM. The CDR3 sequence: CASSLFLNPGANVLTF. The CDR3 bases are TGTGCCAGCAGTTTATTTCTCAACCCTGGGGCCAACGTCCTGACTTTC. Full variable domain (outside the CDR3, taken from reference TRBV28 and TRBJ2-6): DVKVTQSSRYLVKRTGEKVFLECVQDMDHENMFWYRQDPGLGLRLIYFSYDVKMKEKGDIPEGYSVSREKKERFSLILESASTNQTSMYLCASSLFLNPGANVLTFGAGSRLTVL.

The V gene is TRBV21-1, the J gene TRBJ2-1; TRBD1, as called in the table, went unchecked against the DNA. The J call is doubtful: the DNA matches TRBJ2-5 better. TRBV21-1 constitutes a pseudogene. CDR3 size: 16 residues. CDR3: CAIQRNIVNGQETQYF. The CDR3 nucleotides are TGTGCCATACAACGCAACATCGTGAACGGACAAGAGACCCAGTACTTC.

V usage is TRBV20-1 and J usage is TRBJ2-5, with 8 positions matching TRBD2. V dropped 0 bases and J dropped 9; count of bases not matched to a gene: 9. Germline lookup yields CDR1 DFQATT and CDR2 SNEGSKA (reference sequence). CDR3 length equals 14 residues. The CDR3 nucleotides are TGCAGTGCTAGAGAGCGACTAGCCGGGAGGGCCCAGTACTTC. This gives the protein CSARERLAGRAQYF.

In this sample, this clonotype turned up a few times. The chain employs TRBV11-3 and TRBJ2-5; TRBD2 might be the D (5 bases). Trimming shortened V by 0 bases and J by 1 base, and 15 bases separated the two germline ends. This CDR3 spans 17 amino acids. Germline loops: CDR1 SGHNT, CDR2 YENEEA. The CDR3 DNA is TGTGCCAGCAGCTTAGATATCACGCGGGCCTCCCAAGAGACCCAGTACTTC. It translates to CASSLDITRASQETQYF.

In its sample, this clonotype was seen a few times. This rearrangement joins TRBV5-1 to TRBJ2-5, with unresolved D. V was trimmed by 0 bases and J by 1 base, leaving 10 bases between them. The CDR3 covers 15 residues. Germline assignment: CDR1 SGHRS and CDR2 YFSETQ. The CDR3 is CASSLAPLGQETQYF. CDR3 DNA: TGCGCCAGCAGCTTGGCCCCCCTGGGCCAAGAGACCCAGTACTTC.

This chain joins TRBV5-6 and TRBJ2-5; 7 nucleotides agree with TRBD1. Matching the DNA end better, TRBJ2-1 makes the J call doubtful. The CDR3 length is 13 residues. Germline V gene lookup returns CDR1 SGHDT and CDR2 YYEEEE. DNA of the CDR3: TGTGCCAGCATCCCAGGGGGAAACAATGAGCAGTTCTTC. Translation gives CASIPGGNNEQFF.

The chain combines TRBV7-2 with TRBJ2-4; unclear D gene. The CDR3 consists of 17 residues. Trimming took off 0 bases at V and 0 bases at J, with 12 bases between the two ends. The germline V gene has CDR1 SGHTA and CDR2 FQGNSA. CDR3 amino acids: CASSLALGIIAKNIQYF. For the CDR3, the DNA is TGTGCCAGCAGCTTAGCTTTAGGAATTATAGCCAAAAACATTCAGTACTTC.

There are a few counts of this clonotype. CDR3 sequence reads: CASRRVYEQFF. DNA for the CDR3: TGTGCCAGCAGACGGGTCTATGAGCAGTTCTTC. The chain uses TRBV12-3 or TRBV12-4 and TRBJ2-1; no reliable D call. V lost 6 bases, J lost 8 bases, and 8 bases lay in between. The CDR3 length is 11 residues.

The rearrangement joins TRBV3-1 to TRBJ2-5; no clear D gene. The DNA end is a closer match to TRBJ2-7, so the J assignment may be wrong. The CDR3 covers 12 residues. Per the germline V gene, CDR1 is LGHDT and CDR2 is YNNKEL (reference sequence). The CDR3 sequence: CASSPENYEQYF. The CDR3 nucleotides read TGTGCCAGCAGCCCCGAGAACTACGAGCAGTACTTC.

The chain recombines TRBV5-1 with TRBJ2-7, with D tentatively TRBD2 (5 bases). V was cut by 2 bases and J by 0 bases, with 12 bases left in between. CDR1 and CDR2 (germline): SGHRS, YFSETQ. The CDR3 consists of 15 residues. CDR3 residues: CASSFRLGVSYEQYF. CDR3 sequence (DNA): TGCGCCAGCAGCTTCCGGTTGGGAGTCTCCTACGAGCAGTACTTC.

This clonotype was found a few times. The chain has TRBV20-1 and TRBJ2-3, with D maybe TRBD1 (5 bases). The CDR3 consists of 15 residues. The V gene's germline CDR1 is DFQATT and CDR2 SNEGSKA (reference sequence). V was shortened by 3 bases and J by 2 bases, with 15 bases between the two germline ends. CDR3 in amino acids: CSARTDRYITDTQYF. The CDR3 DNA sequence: TGCAGTGCTAGGACAGACCGGTATATCACAGATACGCAGTATTTT.

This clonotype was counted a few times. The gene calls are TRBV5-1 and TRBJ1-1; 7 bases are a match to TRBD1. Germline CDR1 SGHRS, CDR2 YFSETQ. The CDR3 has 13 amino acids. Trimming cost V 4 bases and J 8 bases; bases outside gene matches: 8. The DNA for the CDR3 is TGCGCCAGCAGCGGGGGACAGCCCGGGGAAGCTTTCTTT. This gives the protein CASSGGQPGEAFF.

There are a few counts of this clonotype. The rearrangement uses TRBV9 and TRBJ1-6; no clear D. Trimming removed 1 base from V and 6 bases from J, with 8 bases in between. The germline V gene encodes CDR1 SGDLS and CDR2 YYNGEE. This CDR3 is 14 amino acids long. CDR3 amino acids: CASSVRGFNSPLHF. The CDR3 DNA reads TGTGCCAGCAGCGTACGGGGTTTTAATTCACCCCTCCACTTT. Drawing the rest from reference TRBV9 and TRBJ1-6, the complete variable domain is DSGVTQTPKHLITATGQRVTLRCSPRSGDLSVYWYQQSLDQGLQFLIQYYNGEERAKGNILERFSAQQFPDLHSELNLSSLELGDSALYFCASSVRGFNSPLHFGNGTRLTVT.

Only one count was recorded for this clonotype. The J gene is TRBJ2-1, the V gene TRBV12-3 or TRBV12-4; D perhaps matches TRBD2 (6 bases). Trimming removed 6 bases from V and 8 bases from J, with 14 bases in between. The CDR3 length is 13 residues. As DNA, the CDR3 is TGTGCCAGCAGGGCGGGTAGCGGTCATGAGCAGTTCTTC. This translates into CASRAGSGHEQFF.

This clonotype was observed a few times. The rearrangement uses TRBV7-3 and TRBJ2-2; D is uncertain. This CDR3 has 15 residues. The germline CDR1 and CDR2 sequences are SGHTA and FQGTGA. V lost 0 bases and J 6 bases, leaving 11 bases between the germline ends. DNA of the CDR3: TGTGCCAGCAGCTTAACGGGGAATCTAGCCGGGGAGCTGTTTTTT. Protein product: CASSLTGNLAGELFF.

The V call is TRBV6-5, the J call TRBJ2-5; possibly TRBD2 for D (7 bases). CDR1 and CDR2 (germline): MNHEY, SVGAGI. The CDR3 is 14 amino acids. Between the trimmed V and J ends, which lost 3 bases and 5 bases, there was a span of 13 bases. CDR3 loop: CASSYTGGWETQYF. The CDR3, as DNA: TGTGCCAGCAGTTATACGGGGGGCTGGGAGACCCAGTACTTC.

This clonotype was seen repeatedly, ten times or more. For the CDR3, the DNA is TGTGCCAGCAGCTTAGATCTAGGGGGGCACGAGCAGTACTTC. Translation: CASSLDLGGHEQYF. V gene TRBV7-2 combines with J gene TRBJ2-7, with D perhaps being TRBD1 or TRBD2 (6 bases each). The V end lost 1 base, the J end lost 5 bases, and 12 bases lay between the germline ends. The CDR3 totals 14 residues. Germline V lookup: CDR1 SGHTA, CDR2 FQGNSA.

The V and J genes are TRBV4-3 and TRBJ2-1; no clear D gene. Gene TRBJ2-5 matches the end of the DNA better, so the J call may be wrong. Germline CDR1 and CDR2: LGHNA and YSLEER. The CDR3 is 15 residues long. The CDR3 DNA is TGCGCCAGCAGCCCCCATCTAGTGGTGCAAGAGACCCAGTACTTC. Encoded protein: CASSPHLVVQETQYF.

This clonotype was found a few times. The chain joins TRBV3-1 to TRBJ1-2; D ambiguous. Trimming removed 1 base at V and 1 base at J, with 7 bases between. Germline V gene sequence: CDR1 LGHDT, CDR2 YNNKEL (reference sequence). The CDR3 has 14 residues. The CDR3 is CASSQGAGNYGYTF. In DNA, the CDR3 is TGTGCCAGCAGCCAAGGTGCCGGTAACTATGGCTACACCTTC. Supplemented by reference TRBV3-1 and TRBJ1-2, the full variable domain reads DTAVSQTPKYLVTQMGNDKSIKCEQNLGHDTMYWYKQDSKKFLKIMFSYNNKELIINETVPNRFSPKSPDKAHLNLHINSLELGDSAVYFCASSQGAGNYGYTFGSGTRLTVV.

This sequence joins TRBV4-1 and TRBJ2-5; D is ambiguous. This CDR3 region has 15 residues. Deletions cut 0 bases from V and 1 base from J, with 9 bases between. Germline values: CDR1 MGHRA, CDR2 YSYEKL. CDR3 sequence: CASSQDPYRQETQYF. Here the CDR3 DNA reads TGCGCCAGCAGCCAAGATCCCTACCGCCAAGAGACCCAGTACTTC.

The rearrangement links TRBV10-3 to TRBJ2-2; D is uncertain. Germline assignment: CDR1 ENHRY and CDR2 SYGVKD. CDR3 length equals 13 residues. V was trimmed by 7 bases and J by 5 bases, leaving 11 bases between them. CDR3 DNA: TGTGCCATCAAGAATGGGGAAACCGGGGAGCTGTTTTTT. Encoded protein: CAIKNGETGELFF.

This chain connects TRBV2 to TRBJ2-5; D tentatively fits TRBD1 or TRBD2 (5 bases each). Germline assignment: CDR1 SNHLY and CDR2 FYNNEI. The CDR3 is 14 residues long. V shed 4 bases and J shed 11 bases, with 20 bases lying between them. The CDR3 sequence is CASSGDRQPDEQYF. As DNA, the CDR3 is TGTGCCAGCAGTGGGGACCGACAACCTGATGAGCAGTACTTC. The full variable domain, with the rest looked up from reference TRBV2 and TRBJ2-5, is EPEVTQTPSHQVTQMGQEVILRCVPISNHLYFYWYRQILGQKVEFLVSFYNNEISEKSEIFDDQFSVERPDGSNFTLKIRSTKLEDSAMYFCASSGDRQPDEQYFGPGTRLLVL.

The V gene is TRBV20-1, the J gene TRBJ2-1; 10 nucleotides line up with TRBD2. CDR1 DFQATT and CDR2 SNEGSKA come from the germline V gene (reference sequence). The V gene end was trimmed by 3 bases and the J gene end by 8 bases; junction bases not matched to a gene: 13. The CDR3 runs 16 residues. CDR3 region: CSASGATSGSLDEQFF. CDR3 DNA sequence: TGCAGTGCTAGTGGGGCGACTAGCGGGTCTCTCGATGAGCAGTTCTTC.

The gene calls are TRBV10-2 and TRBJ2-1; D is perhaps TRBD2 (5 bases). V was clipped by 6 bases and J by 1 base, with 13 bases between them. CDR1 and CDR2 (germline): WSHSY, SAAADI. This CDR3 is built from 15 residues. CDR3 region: CASRKAEVSYNEQFF. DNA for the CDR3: TGCGCCAGCAGGAAAGCGGAAGTTTCCTACAATGAGCAGTTCTTC.

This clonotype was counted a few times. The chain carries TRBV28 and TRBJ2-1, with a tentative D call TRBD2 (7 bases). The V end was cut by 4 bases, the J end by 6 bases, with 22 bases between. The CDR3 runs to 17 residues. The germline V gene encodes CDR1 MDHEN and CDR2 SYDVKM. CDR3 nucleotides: TGTGCCAGCAGTTCTGGGGGGGGCCTAAGGTTCGGCAATGAGCAGTTCTTC. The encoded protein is CASSSGGGLRFGNEQFF.